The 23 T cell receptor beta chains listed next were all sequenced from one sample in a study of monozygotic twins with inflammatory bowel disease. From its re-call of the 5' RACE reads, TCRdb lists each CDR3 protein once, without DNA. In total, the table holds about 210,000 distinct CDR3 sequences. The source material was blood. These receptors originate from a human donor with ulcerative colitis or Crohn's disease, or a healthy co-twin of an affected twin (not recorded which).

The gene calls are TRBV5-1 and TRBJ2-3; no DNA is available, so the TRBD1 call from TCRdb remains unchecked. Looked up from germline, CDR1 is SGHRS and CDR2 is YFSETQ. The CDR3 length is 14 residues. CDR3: CASSLAVTVEPQYF.

CDR3 loop: CASSYSIRQGHYNEQFF. The rearrangement joins TRBV6-5 to TRBJ2-1; TCRdb lists TRBD1, though no DNA is available to test this call. This CDR3 has 17 residues. CDR1 and CDR2 from the germline V gene are MNHEY and SVGAGI.

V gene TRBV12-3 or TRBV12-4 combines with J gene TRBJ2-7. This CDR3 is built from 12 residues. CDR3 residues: CASSLLLYEQYF.

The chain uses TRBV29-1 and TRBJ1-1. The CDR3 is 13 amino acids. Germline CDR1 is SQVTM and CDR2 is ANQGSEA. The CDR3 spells CSGGNTRNTEAFF.

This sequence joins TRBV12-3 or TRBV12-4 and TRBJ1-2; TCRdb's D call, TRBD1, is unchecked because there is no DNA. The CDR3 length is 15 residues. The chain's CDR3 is CASSLLDPPIYGYTF.

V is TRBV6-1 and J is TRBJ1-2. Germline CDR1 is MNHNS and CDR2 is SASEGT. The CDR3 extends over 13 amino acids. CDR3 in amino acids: CASSHDGSYGYTF.

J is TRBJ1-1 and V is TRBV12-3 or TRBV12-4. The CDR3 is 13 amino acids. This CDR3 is CASSSQADSEAFF.

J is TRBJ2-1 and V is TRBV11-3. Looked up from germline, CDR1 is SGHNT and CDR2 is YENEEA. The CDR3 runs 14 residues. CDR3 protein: CASSKVSSYNEQFF.

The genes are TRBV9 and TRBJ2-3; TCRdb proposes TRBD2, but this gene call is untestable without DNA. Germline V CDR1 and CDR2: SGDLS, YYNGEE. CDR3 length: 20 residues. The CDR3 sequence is CASSVSSWGLAGRGTDTQYF.

CDR3 protein: CASSTWTGAWGEQFF. The chain has TRBV27 and TRBJ2-1; TCRdb indicates TRBD1, and absent DNA this call remains unverified. In germline, CDR1 is MNHEY, CDR2 SMNVEV (reference sequence). The CDR3 consists of 15 residues.

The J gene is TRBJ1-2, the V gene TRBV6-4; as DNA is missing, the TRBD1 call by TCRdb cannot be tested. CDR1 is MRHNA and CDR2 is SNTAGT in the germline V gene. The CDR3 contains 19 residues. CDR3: CASSRLGPRTLGRNYGYTF.

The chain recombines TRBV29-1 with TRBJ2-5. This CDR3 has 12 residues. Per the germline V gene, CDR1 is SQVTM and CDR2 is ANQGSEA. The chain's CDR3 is CSVEVPTETQYF.

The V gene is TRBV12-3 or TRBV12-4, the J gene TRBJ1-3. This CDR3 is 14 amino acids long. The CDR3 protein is CASSFLSSGNTIYF.

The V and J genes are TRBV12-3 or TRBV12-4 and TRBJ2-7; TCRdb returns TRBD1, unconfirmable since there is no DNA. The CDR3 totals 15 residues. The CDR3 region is CASSFSGTGVSEQYF.

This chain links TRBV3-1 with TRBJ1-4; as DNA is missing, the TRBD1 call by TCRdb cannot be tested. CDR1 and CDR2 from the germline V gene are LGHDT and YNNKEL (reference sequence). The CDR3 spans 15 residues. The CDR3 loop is CASSHGDRRNEKLFF.

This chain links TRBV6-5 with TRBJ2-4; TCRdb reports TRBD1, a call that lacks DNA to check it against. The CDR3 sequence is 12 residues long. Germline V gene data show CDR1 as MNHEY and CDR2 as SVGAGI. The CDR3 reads CASSSQQGIQYF.

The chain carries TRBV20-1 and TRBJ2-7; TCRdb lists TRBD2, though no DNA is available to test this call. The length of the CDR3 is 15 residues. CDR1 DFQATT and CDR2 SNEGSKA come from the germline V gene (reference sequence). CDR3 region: CSATRMRGSSYEQYF.

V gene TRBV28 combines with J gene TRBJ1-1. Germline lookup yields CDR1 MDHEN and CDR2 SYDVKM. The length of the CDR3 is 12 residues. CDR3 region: CASSLSPREAFF.

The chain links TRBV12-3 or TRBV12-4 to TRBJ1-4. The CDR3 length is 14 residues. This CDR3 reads CASSLGERSEKLFF.

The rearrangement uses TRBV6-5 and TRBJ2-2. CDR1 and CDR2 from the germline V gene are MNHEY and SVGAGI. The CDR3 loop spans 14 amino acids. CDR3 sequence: CASSYSGSTGELFF.

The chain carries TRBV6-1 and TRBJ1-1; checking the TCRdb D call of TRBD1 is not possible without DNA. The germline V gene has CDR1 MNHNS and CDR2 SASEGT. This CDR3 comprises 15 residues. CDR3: CASRAQGAMNTEAFF.

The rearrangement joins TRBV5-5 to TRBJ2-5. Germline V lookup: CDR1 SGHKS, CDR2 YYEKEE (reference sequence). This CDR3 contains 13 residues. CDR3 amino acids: CASSSGGQETQYF.

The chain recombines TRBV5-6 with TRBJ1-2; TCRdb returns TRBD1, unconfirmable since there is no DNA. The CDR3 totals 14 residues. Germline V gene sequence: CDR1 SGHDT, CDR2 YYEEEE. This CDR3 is CASSLLRGQQGYTF.